This T cell receptor beta chain comes out of a study of T cells in localized non-small cell lung cancer. TCRdb's table, derived via immunoSEQ multiplex PCR, lists solely in-frame clones and lacks some. The table lists some 1,800 clones, roughly 35% of them singletons. Overall study results and limits: Higher T cell density in the blood was associated with longer overall survival, whereas higher adjacent-lung clonality associated with shorter survival. Appearance in adjacent lung was seen for a median approximately 58 of the top 100 tumor clones.

For this clone: Its antigen is not identified.

CDR3 length equals 16 residues. Germline CDR1 is LNHDA and CDR2 is SQIVND (reference sequence). The junction had 11 bases not matched to a gene; V was cut back by 7 bases and J by 0 bases. The starting material was normal lung tissue next to the tumor, obtained before any cancer treatment. The rearrangement uses TRBV19 and TRBJ1-1, with 7 bases that match TRBD1. This receptor was identified in a male donor aged 60 or older with stage III squamous cell lung carcinoma. CDR3 amino acids: CASNGRTGPMNTEAFF. The CDR3 bases are TGTGCCAGTAACGGAAGGACAGGTCCGATGAACACTGAAGCTTTCTTT.